These 22 T cell receptor beta chains were sequenced from one sample in a study of OX40 agonist ivuxolimab in advanced cancers. Assay used: immunoSEQ multiplex PCR; TCRdb lists only in-frame clones, some missing. The sample consists of about 68,000 clones, more than 75% of them appearing once. The sequencing used CD4+ or CD8+ T cells sorted from blood, collected in a trial of the OX40 agonist ivuxolimab. Receptor source: an adult with an advanced solid tumor such as melanoma, head and neck, liver or kidney cancer.

The gene calls are TRBV5-1 and TRBJ2-7, with 7 bases that match TRBD1. This CDR3 is 14 amino acids long. Losses at the gene ends were 5 bases for V and 4 bases for J; bases not matched to a gene: 9. The germline gives CDR1 SGHRS, CDR2 YFSETQ. This chain's CDR3 is CASRGTAQTYEQYF. The CDR3 DNA is TGCGCCAGCAGGGGGACAGCCCAAACTTACGAGCAGTACTTC.

This rearrangement joins TRBV5-1 to TRBJ2-7; TRBD1 might be the D (5 bases). The CDR3 totals 15 residues. The ends were cut back, 0 bases at V and 2 bases at J, with 12 bases in the middle. In germline, CDR1 is SGHRS, CDR2 YFSETQ. CDR3 sequence reads: CASSLAQGITYEQYF. CDR3 nucleotide sequence: TGCGCCAGCAGCTTGGCCCAGGGAATTACCTACGAGCAGTACTTC.

This chain connects TRBV12-2 to TRBJ1-1; the table's D call, TRBD1, has no DNA check behind it. TRBV12-2 is assigned pseudogene status. This CDR3 is 14 amino acids long. The chain's CDR3 is CASRSGHRGTEAFF. In DNA, the CDR3 is TGTGCAAGTCGTTCCGGACACAGGGGGACTGAAGCTTTCTTT.

Comments on this clone: One junction end disagrees with the germline gene, perhaps due to a read error. This chain connects TRBV5-6 to TRBJ2-5; D might be TRBD1 (6 bases). The CDR3 is 16 residues long. Germline assignment: CDR1 SGHDT and CDR2 YYEEEE. CDR3 region: CASSSILLDSQGTQYF. CDR3 coding DNA: TGTGCCAGCAGTTCAATCCTCCTGGACAGTCAAGGGACCCAGTACTTC.

V gene TRBV2 combines with J gene TRBJ2-2; D is uncertain. The germline V gene encodes CDR1 SNHLY and CDR2 FYNNEI. V was trimmed by 5 bases and J by 8 bases, leaving 15 bases between them. The CDR3 is made up of 14 amino acids. The CDR3 DNA sequence: TGTGCCAGCAGTACCCTCGGAAGGAGTGGGGAGCTGTTTTTT. Amino acid sequence: CASSTLGRSGELFF. The entire variable domain, with the rest obtained from reference TRBV2 and TRBJ2-2, is as follows: EPEVTQTPSHQVTQMGQEVILRCVPISNHLYFYWYRQILGQKVEFLVSFYNNEISEKSEIFDDQFSVERPDGSNFTLKIRSTKLEDSAMYFCASSTLGRSGELFFGEGSRLTVL.

The rearrangement joins TRBV7-2 to TRBJ2-2, with TRBD2 matching over 10 bases. Losses at the gene ends were 4 bases for V and 6 bases for J; bases not matched to a gene: 11. Germline V gives CDR1 SGHTA, CDR2 FQGNSA. CDR3 size: 17 residues. The CDR3 reads CASSSRWASGGAGELFF. CDR3 sequence (DNA): TGTGCCAGCAGCTCGCGGTGGGCGAGCGGGGGGGCCGGGGAGCTGTTTTTT.

This clone came up once. V and J are TRBV27 and TRBJ1-2; a possible D gene is TRBD1 (5 bases). CDR1 and CDR2 (germline): MNHEY, SMNVEV (reference sequence). The CDR3 covers 14 residues. V lost 5 bases and J 2 bases, leaving 12 bases between the germline ends. The CDR3 loop is CASSTRDGNYGYTF. The CDR3 DNA reads TGTGCCAGCAGTACCCGGGACGGGAACTATGGCTACACCTTC.

The V and J genes are TRBV9 and TRBJ2-1; 14 bases line up with TRBD2. J was trimmed by 3 bases and V by 2 bases; bases with no gene match: 4. Germline CDR1 SGDLS, CDR2 YYNGEE. The length of the CDR3 is 17 residues. This chain's CDR3 is CASSVRLAGGNYNEQFF. CDR3 bases: TGTGCCAGCAGCGTTCGACTAGCGGGAGGGAACTACAATGAGCAGTTCTTC.

This clone was seen only once. The J gene is TRBJ1-5, the V gene TRBV28; 9 bases map to TRBD1. In germline, CDR1 is MDHEN, CDR2 SYDVKM. The CDR3 consists of 17 residues. V was clipped by 5 bases and J by 0 bases; unmatched bases: 8. CDR3: CASSAGTGKNSNQPQHF. CDR3 bases: TGTGCCAGCAGTGCCGGGACAGGGAAAAATAGCAATCAGCCCCAGCATTTT.

The chain links TRBV20-1 to TRBJ2-7, with D unresolved. CDR3 length: 11 residues. CDR1 is DFQATT and CDR2 is SNEGSKA in the germline V gene (reference sequence). Trimming removed 0 bases from V and 3 bases from J, with 3 bases in between. The CDR3 is CSARDDYEQYF. The CDR3 DNA sequence: TGCAGTGCTAGAGATGACTACGAGCAGTACTTC.

The rearrangement uses TRBV4-1 and TRBJ2-3; tentatively, D is TRBD2 (5 bases). Germline values: CDR1 MGHRA, CDR2 YSYEKL. CDR3 size: 14 residues. The V end lost 4 bases, the J end lost 4 bases, and 12 bases lay between the germline ends. CDR3 residues: CASSPSRAADTQYF. The CDR3 DNA reads TGCGCCAGCAGCCCGTCCCGAGCGGCAGATACGCAGTATTTT.

As DNA, the CDR3 is TGTGCCAGCACCACTGGAGTGGCGGGGTCGTTACGAGAGACCCAGTACTTC. It translates to CASTTGVAGSLRETQYF. V usage is TRBV5-6 and J usage is TRBJ2-5; D possibly corresponds to TRBD2 (6 bases). V was cut by 6 bases and J by 4 bases, with 25 bases left in between. Germline CDR1 SGHDT, CDR2 YYEEEE. This CDR3 region has 17 residues.

V is TRBV18 and J is TRBJ1-6, with unresolved D. Germline-derived CDR1 and CDR2 are KGHSH and LQKENI. The CDR3 contains 14 residues. V was clipped by 3 bases and J by 7 bases, with 10 bases between them. The CDR3 is CASSPVPANSPLHF. The CDR3 DNA reads TGTGCCAGCTCACCTGTCCCCGCGAATTCACCCCTCCACTTT.

The chain couples TRBV14 to TRBJ2-5; the D is unclear. The CDR3 length is 12 residues. CDR1 and CDR2 (germline): SGHDN, FVKESK. Trimming stripped 1 base from V and 4 bases from J, with 4 bases between. This CDR3 is CASSQGGETQYF. The DNA of the CDR3 is TGTGCCAGCAGCCAAGGGGGAGAGACCCAGTACTTC.

The chain employs TRBV7-8 and TRBJ1-2; weak D call: TRBD1 (5 bases). Per the germline V gene, CDR1 is SGHVS and CDR2 is FQNEAQ. The ends were cut back, 2 bases at V and 8 bases at J, with 15 bases in the middle. The CDR3 totals 14 residues. The CDR3 here is CASSLSYTTVGYTF. The CDR3 nucleotides are TGTGCCAGCAGCTTATCTTACACGACAGTCGGCTACACCTTC.

This rearrangement joins TRBV25-1 to TRBJ2-1; D remains unclear. CDR1 is MGHDK, CDR2 SYGVNS, per germline. Trimming left V 3 bases short and J 4 bases short, with 10 bases between. The CDR3 extends over 14 amino acids. The CDR3: CASSEEKRYNEQFF. The DNA for the CDR3 is TGTGCCAGCAGTGAGGAGAAGCGTTACAATGAGCAGTTCTTC. The full variable domain, completed using reference TRBV25-1 and TRBJ2-1, is EADIYQTPRYLVIGTGKKITLECSQTMGHDKMYWYQQDPGMELHLIHYSYGVNSTEKGDLSSESTVSRIRTEHFPLTLESARPSHTSQYLCASSEEKRYNEQFFGPGTRLTVL.

The rearrangement uses TRBV11-2 and TRBJ2-7; TRBD1 might be the D (6 bases). V dropped 4 bases and J dropped 5 bases, with 24 bases sitting between them. CDR3 length equals 17 residues. In germline, CDR1 is SGHAT, CDR2 FQNNGV. The chain's CDR3 is CASSWEEVRGLEDEQYF. In DNA, the CDR3 is TGTGCCAGCAGCTGGGAAGAAGTTAGGGGGTTAGAGGACGAGCAGTACTTC.

The chain has TRBV28 and TRBJ1-3; D remains ambiguous. This CDR3 has 13 residues. The V gene's germline CDR1 is MDHEN and CDR2 SYDVKM. Trimming removed 7 bases from V and 0 bases from J, with 7 bases in between. In nucleotides, the CDR3 is TGTGCCAGCACTAGTTTCTCTGGAAACACCATATATTTT. Protein product: CASTSFSGNTIYF.

This chain links TRBV9 with TRBJ1-1; D gene ambiguous. CDR3 length: 14 residues. Trimming stripped 1 base from V and 1 base from J, with 8 bases between. CDR1 and CDR2 (germline): SGDLS, YYNGEE. The CDR3 DNA reads TGTGCCAGCAGCGTACAGTCGAAGAACACTGAAGCTTTCTTT. Translated, it gives CASSVQSKNTEAFF.

This sequence joins TRBV2 and TRBJ2-7; the D gene could be TRBD1 or TRBD2 (5 bases each). Trimming took 6 bases from V and 0 from J, leaving 15 bases between them. Germline V gene lookup returns CDR1 SNHLY and CDR2 FYNNEI. This CDR3 region has 15 residues. CDR3 amino acids: CASSVGRKSSYEQYF. In nucleotides, the CDR3 is TGTGCCAGCAGCGTGGGACGGAAGAGCTCCTACGAGCAGTACTTC.

This clone was picked up a small number of times. This chain links TRBV9 with TRBJ1-1; maybe TRBD1 (6 bases). Germline CDR1 SGDLS, CDR2 YYNGEE. The CDR3 runs to 13 residues. V lost 3 bases to trimming and J lost 4 bases, with 10 bases between them. CDR3: CASSAGTSTEAFF. Written as DNA, the CDR3 is TGTGCCAGCAGCGCCGGGACATCCACTGAAGCTTTCTTT.

The chain joins TRBV28 to TRBJ1-1, with 7 bases identical to TRBD1. The germline V gene encodes CDR1 MDHEN and CDR2 SYDVKM. The CDR3 length is 14 residues. The junction had 8 bases not matched to a gene; V was cut back by 5 bases and J by 5 bases. CDR3 DNA: TGTGCCAGCAGTGGTTACAGGGGAACGACTGAAGCTTTCTTT. The encoded protein is CASSGYRGTTEAFF.